These 5 T cell receptor beta chains share one sample of origin, sequenced in a study of T cells in localized non-small cell lung cancer. TCRdb keeps only in-frame clones here, not all; method: immunoSEQ multiplex PCR. The sample lists roughly 67,000 clones; 70% to 90% were seen once. This specimen was peripheral blood, taken before any cancer treatment. Source of these receptors: a female donor over 55 with stage I lung adenocarcinoma.

V and J are TRBV5-1 and TRBJ2-2; tentatively, D is TRBD1 or TRBD2 (6 bases each). V was shortened by 6 bases and J by 4 bases, with 16 bases between the two germline ends. The germline gives CDR1 SGHRS, CDR2 YFSETQ. The length of the CDR3 is 15 residues. The CDR3 region has the DNA TGCGCCAGCACCCTAGGGGGGTTTGGCACCGGGGAGCTGTTTTTT. Amino acids: CASTLGGFGTGELFF.

The CDR3: CASSLRGLRKLFF. DNA of the CDR3: TGTGCCAGCAGCTTGAGGGGCCTAAGGAAACTGTTTTTT. The chain links TRBV5-8 to TRBJ1-4; tentatively, D is TRBD1 (5 bases). The V and J ends lost 1 base and 11 bases respectively, with 12 bases between them. Germline CDR1 SGHTS, CDR2 YDEGEE. The CDR3 has 13 amino acids.

V gene TRBV4-1 combines with J gene TRBJ2-3; 12 bases match TRBD2. Germline CDR1 MGHRA, CDR2 YSYEKL. With 6 bases clipped from V and 6 bases from J, the junction kept 16 bases outside the gene matches. The CDR3 spans 18 residues. The CDR3 DNA reads as TGCGCCAGCAGAGACGCTAGCGGGAGGGCCGGCCAGGCGGATACGCAGTATTTT. Amino acid sequence: CASRDASGRAGQADTQYF.

The chain is built from TRBV14 and TRBJ1-3; D gene unclear. Germline V CDR1 and CDR2: SGHDN, FVKESK. There are 17 residues in the CDR3. Trimming took 1 base from V and 0 from J, leaving 13 bases between them. CDR3 protein: CASSQGSRISSGNTIYF. In DNA form, the CDR3 reads TGTGCCAGCAGCCAAGGGTCACGGATAAGCTCTGGAAACACCATATATTTT.

This chain links TRBV11-3 with TRBJ2-5, with 8 bases aligning to TRBD2. There are 14 residues in the CDR3. Germline CDR1 reads SGHNT; CDR2 reads YENEEA. V lost 6 bases to trimming and J lost 4 bases; unmatched junction nucleotides: 7. CDR3 in amino acids: CASSPGTRLETQYF. As DNA, the CDR3 is TGTGCCAGCAGTCCCGGGACTAGACTAGAGACCCAGTACTTC. Filled out from reference TRBV11-3 and TRBJ2-5, the complete variable domain reads EAGVVQSPRYKIIEKKQPVAFWCNPISGHNTLYWYLQNLGQGPELLIRYENEEAVDDSQLPKDRFSAERLKGVDSTLKIQPAELGDSAVYLCASSPGTRLETQYFGPGTRLLVL.